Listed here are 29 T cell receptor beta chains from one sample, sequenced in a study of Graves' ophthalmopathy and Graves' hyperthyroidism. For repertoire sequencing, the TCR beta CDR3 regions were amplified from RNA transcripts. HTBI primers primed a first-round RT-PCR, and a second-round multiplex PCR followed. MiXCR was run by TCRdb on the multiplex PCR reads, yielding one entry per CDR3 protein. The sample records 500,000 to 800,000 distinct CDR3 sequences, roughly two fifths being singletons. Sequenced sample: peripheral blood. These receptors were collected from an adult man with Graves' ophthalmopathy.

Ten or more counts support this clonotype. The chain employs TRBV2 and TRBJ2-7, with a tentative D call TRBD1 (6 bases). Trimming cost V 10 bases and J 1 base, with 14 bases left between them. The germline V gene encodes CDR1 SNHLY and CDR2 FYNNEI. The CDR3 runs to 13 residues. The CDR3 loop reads CATQPGTSYEQYF. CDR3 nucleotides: TGTGCCACCCAGCCAGGGACATCCTACGAGCAGTACTTC.

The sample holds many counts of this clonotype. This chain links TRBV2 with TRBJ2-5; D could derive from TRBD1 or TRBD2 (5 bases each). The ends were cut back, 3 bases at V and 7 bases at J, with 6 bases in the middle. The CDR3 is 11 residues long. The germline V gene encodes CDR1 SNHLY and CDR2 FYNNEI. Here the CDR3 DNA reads TGTGCCAGCAGTGATGGGGGGACCCAGTACTTC. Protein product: CASSDGGTQYF.

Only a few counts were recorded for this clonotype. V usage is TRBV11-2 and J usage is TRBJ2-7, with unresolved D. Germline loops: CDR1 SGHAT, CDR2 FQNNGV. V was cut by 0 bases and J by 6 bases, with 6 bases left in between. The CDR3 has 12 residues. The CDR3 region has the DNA TGTGCCAGCAGCTTAGAGGTTAGCGAGCAGTACTTC. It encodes CASSLEVSEQYF.

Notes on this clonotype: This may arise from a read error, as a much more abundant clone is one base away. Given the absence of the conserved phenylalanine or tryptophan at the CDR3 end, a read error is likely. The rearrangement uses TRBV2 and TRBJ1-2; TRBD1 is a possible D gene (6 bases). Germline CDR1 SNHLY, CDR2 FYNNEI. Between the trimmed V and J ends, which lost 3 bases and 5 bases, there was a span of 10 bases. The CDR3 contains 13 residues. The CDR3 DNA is TGTGCCAGCAGTGAGCGGCAGGGGTATGGCTACACCATC. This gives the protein CASSERQGYGYTI.

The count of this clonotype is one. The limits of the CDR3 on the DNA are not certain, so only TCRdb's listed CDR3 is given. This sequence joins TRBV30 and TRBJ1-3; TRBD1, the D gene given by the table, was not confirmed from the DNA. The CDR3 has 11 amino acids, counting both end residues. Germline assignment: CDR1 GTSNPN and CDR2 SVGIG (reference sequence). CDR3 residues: CAWGQGAREYF.

The CDR3 sequence: CASSPGPEYNSPLHF. The CDR3 DNA is TGTGCCAGCTCACCGGGCCCAGAGTATAATTCACCCCTCCACTTT. The chain carries TRBV25-1 and TRBJ1-6, with unresolved D. The V and J ends lost 8 bases and 4 bases respectively, with 15 bases between them. The CDR3 has 15 residues. Germline V lookup: CDR1 MGHDK, CDR2 SYGVNS.

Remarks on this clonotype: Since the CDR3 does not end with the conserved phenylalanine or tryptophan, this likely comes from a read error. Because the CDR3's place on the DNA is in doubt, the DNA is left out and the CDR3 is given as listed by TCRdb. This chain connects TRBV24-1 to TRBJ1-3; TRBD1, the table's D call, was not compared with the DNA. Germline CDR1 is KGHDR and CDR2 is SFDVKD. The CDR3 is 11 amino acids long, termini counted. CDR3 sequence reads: CATSDYGQGNT.

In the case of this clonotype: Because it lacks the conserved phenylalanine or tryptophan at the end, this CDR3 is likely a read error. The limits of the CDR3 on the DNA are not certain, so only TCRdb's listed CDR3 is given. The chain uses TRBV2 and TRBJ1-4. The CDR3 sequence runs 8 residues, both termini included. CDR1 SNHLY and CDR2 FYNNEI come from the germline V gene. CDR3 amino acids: CASGGSGV.

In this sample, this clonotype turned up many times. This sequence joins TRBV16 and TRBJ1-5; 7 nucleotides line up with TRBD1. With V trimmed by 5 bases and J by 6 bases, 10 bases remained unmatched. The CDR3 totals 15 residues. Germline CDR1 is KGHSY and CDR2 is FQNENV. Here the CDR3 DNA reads TGTGCCAGCAGCGATGACAGGGTAAAGTCTCAGCCCCAGCATTTT. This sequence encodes CASSDDRVKSQPQHF.

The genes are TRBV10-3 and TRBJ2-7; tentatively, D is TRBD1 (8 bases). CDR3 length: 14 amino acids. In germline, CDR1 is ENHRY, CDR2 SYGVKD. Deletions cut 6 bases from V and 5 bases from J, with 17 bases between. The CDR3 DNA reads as TGTGCCATCAGCAGCGGGACAGGCCCTGACGAGCAGTACTTC. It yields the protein CAISSGTGPDEQYF.

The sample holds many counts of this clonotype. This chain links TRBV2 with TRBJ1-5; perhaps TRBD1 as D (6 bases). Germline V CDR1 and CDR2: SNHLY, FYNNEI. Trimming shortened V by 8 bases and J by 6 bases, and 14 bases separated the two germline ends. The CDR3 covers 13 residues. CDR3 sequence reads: CASQPGGTQPQHF. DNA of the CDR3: TGTGCCAGCCAGCCGGGGGGCACTCAGCCCCAGCATTTT.

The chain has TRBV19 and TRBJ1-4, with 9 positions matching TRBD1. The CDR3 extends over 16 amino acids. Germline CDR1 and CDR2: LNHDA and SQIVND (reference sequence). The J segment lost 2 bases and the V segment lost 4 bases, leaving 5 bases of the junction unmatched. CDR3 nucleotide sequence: TGTGCCAGTAGTACCGGACAGGGGAGGACTAATGAAAAACTGTTTTTT. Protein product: CASSTGQGRTNEKLFF.

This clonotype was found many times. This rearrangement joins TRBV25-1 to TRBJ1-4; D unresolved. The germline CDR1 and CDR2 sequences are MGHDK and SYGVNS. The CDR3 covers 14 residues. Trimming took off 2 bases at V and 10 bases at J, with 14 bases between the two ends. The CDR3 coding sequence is TGTGCCAGCAGTGAAACCGGGAGTTTAGCAAAACTGTTTTTT. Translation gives CASSETGSLAKLFF. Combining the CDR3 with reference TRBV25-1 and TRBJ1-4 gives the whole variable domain EADIYQTPRYLVIGTGKKITLECSQTMGHDKMYWYQQDPGMELHLIHYSYGVNSTEKGDLSSESTVSRIRTEHFPLTLESARPSHTSQYLCASSETGSLAKLFFGSGTQLSVL.

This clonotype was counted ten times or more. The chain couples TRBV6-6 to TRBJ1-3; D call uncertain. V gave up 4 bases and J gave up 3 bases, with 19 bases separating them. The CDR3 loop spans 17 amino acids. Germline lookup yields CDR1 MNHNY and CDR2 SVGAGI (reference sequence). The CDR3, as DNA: TGTGCCAGCAGTTCCCCAACCCTCCATGCGGTTGGAAACACCATATATTTT. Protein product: CASSSPTLHAVGNTIYF.

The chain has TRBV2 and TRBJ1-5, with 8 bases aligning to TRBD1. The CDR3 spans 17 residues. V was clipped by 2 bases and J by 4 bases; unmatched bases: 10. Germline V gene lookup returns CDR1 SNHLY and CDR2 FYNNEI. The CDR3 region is CASSERSGGAGNQPQHF. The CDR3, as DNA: TGTGCCAGCAGTGAACGTTCAGGGGGCGCGGGTAATCAGCCCCAGCATTTT. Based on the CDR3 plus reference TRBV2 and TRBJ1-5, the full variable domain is EPEVTQTPSHQVTQMGQEVILRCVPISNHLYFYWYRQILGQKVEFLVSFYNNEISEKSEIFDDQFSVERPDGSNFTLKIRSTKLEDSAMYFCASSERSGGAGNQPQHFGDGTRLSIL.

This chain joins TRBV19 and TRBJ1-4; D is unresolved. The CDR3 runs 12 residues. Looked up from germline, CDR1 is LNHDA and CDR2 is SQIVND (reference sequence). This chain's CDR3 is CATRPAGEKLFF. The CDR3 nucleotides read TGTGCGACCCGCCCCGCGGGTGAAAAACTGTTTTTT. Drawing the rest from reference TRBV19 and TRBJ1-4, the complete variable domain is DGGITQSPKYLFRKEGQNVTLSCEQNLNHDAMYWYRQDPGQGLRLIYYSQIVNDFQKGDIAEGYSVSREKKESFPLTVTSAQKNPTAFYLCATRPAGEKLFFGSGTQLSVL.

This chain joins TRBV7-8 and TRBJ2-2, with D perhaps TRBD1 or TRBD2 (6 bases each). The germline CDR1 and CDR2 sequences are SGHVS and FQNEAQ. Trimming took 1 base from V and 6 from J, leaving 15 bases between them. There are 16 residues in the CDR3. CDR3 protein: CASSLGRGIFSGELFF. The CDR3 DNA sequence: TGTGCCAGCAGCTTAGGGAGGGGGATCTTTTCCGGGGAGCTGTTTTTT.

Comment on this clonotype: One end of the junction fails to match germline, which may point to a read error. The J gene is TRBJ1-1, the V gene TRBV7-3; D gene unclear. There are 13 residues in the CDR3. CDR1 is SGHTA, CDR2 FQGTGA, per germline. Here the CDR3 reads CVSSSRQNTEAFF. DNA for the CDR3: TGTGTCAGCAGCTCCCGACAGAACACTGAAGCTTTCTTT.

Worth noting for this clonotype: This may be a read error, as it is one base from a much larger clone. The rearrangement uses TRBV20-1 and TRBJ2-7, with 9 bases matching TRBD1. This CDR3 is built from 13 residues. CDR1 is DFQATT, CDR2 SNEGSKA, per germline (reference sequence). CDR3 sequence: CSAGDRQGDEQYF. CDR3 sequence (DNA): TGCAGTGCTGGAGATCGACAGGGGGACGAGCAGTACTTC.

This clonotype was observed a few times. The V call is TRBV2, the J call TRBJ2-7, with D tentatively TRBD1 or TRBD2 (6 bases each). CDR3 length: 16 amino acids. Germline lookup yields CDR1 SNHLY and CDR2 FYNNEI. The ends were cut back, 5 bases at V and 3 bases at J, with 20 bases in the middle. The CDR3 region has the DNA TGTGCCAGCAGTATGGAGGGGGGCGATCTTAGCTACGAGCAGTACTTC. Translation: CASSMEGGDLSYEQYF.

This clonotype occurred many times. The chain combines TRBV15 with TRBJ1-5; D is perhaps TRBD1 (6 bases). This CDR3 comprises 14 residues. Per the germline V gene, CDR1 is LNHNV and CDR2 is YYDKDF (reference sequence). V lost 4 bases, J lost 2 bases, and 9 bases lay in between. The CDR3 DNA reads TGTGCCACCAGCAACGGGGGCGGCAATCAGCCCCAGCATTTT. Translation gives CATSNGGGNQPQHF. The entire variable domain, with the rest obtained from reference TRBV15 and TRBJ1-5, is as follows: DAMVIQNPRYQVTQFGKPVTLSCSQTLNHNVMYWYQQKSSQAPKLLFHYYDKDFNNEADTPDNFQSRRPNTSFCFLDIRSPGLGDTAMYLCATSNGGGNQPQHFGDGTRLSIL.

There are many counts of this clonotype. CDR3 loop: CASSLDGQGGGELFF. The CDR3 DNA reads TGCGCCAGCAGCTTGGACGGACAGGGAGGCGGGGAGCTGTTTTTT. The chain links TRBV5-1 to TRBJ2-2; TRBD1 agrees at 8 bases. After removal of 0 bases from V and 7 bases from J, the junction contained 5 bases not matched to a gene. The CDR3 is made up of 15 amino acids. Germline CDR1 and CDR2: SGHRS and YFSETQ.

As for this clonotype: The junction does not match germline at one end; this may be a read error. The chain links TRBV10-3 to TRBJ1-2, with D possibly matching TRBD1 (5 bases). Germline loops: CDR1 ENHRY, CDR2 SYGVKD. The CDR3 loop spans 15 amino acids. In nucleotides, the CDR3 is TGTGCCAGCAGTTACTCGCCCGAGGGGTTAGGAAGCTACACCTTC. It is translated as CASSYSPEGLGSYTF.

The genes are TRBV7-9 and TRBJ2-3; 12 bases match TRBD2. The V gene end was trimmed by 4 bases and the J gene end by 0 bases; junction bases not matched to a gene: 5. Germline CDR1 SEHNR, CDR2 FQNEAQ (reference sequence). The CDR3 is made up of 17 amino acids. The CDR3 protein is CASSSRLAGASTDTQYF. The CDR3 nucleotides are TGTGCCAGCAGCTCACGACTAGCGGGAGCTAGCACAGATACGCAGTATTTT.

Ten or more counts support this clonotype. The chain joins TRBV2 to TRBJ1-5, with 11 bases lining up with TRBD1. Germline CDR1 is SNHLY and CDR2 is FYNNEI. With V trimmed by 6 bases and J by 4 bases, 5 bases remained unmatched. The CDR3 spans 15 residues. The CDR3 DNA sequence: TGTGCCAGCAGCCGCGGACAGGGGGCAAATCAGCCCCAGCATTTT. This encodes CASSRGQGANQPQHF. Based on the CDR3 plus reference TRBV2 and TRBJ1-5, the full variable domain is EPEVTQTPSHQVTQMGQEVILRCVPISNHLYFYWYRQILGQKVEFLVSFYNNEISEKSEIFDDQFSVERPDGSNFTLKIRSTKLEDSAMYFCASSRGQGANQPQHFGDGTRLSIL.

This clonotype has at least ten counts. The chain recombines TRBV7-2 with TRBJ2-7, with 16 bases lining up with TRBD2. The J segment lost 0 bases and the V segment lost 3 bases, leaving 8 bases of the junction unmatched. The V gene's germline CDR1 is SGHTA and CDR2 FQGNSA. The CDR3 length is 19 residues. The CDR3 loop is CASSFRGLAGGRSSYEQYF. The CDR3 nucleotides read TGTGCCAGCAGCTTTCGGGGACTAGCGGGAGGGAGGTCCTCCTACGAGCAGTACTTC.

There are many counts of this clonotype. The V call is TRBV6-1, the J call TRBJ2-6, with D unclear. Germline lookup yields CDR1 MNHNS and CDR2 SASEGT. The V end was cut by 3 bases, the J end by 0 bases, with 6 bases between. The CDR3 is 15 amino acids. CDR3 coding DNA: TGTGCCAGCAGTGAGTACAGCTCTGGGGCCAACGTCCTGACTTTC. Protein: CASSEYSSGANVLTF.

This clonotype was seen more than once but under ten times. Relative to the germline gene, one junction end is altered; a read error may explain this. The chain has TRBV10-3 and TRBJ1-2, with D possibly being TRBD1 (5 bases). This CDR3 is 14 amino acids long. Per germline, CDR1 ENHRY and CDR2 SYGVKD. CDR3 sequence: CASSEQAGNYGYTF. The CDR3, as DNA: TGTGCCAGCAGTGAACAGGCAGGGAACTATGGCTACACCTTC.

In DNA, the CDR3 is TGTGCCAGCCCGGGACACACCATATATTTT. The encoded protein is CASPGHTIYF. The chain carries TRBV11-1 and TRBJ1-3, with D maybe TRBD1 (5 bases). The V gene's germline CDR1 is SGHAT and CDR2 FQDESV (reference sequence). The CDR3 runs to 10 residues. Trimming cost V 8 bases and J 8 bases, with 7 bases left between them.